These 2 T cell receptor beta chains came from one sample sequenced in a study of control samples from healthy donors and cancer patients. Generated by immunoSEQ multiplex PCR, the TCRdb table keeps only in-frame clones and is missing some. The sample shows roughly 88,000 clones, about 82% of them seen only once. Sequenced material: blood. These receptors were taken from a man aged 25-45 years in good health.

The chain employs TRBV19 and TRBJ2-7; TRBD1 agrees at 8 bases. Per germline, CDR1 LNHDA and CDR2 SQIVND (reference sequence). J was trimmed by 6 bases and V by 10 bases; bases with no gene match: 20. This CDR3 comprises 16 residues. The CDR3 protein is CAIQESFRDRGSEQYF. The CDR3 coding sequence is TGTGCCATTCAGGAGAGTTTCCGAGACAGGGGCAGCGAGCAGTACTTC.

This chain links TRBV12-5 with TRBJ1-2, with 11 nucleotides matching TRBD1. CDR1 and CDR2 (germline): LGHNT, FRNRAP. This CDR3 is 13 amino acids long. J lost 8 bases, V lost 6 bases, and 5 bases had no gene match. The CDR3 region is CASGSDRGRGYTF. CDR3 DNA sequence: TGTGCTAGTGGCTCGGACAGGGGGCGAGGCTACACCTTC.